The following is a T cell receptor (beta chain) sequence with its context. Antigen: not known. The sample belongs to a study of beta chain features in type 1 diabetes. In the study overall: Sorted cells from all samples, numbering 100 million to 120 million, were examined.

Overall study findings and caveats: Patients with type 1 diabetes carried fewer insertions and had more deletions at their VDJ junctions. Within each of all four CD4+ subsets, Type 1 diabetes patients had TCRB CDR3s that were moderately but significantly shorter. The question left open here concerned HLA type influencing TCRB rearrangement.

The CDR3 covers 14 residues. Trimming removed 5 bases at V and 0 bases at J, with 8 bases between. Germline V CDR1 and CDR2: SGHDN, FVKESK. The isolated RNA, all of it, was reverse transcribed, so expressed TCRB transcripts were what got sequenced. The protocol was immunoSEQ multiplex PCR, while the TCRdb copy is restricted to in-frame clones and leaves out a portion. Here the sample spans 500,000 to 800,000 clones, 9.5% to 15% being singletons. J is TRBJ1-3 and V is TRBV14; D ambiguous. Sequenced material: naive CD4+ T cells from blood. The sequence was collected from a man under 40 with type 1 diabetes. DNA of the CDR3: TGTGCCAGCAGCAGAGCCAGCTCTGGAAACACCATATATTTT. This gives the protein CASSRASSGNTIYF. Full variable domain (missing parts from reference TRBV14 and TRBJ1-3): EAGVTQFPSHSVIEKGQTVTLRCDPISGHDNLYWYRRVMGKEIKFLLHFVKESKQDESGMPNNRFLAERTGGTYSTLKVQPAELEDSGVYFCASSRASSGNTIYFGEGSWLTVV.